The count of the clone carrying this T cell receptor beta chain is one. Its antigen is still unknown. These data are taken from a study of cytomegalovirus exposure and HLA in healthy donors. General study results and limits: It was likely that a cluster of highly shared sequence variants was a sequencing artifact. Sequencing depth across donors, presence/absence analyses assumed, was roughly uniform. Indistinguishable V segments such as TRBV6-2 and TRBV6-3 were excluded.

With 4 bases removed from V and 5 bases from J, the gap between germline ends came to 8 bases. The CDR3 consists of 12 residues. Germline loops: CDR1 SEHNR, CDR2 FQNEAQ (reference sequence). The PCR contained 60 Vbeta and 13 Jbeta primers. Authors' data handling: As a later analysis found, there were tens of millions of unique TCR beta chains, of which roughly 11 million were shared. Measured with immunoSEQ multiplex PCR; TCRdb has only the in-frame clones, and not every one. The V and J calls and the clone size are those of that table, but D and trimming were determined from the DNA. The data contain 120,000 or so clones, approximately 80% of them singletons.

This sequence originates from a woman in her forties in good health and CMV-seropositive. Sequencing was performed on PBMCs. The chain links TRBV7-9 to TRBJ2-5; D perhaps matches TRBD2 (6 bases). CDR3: CASSWGGETQYF. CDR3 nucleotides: TGTGCCAGCAGCTGGGGAGGTGAGACCCAGTACTTC.